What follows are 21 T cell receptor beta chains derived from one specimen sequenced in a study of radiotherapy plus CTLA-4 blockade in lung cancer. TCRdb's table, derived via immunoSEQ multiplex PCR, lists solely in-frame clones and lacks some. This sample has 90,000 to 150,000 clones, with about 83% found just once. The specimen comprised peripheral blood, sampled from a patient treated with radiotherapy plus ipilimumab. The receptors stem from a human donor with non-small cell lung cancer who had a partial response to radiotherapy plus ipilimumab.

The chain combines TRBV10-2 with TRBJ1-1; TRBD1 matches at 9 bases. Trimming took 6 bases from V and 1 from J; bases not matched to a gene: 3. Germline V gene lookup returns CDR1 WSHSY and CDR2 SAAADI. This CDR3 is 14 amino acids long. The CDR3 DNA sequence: TGCGCCAGCAGCACGACAGGGGGGAACACTGAAGCTTTCTTT. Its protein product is CASSTTGGNTEAFF.

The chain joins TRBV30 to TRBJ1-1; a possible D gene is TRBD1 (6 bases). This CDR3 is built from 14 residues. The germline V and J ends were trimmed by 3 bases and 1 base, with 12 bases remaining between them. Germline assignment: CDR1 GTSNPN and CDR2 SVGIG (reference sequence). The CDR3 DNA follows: TGTGCCTGGAGGGGGTACAGGGAGAACACTGAAGCTTTCTTT. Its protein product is CAWRGYRENTEAFF.

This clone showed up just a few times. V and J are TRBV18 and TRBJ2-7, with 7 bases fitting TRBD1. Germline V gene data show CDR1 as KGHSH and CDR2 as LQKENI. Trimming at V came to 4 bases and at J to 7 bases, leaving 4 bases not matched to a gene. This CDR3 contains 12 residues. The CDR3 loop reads CASSRTGVEQYV. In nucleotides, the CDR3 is TGTGCCAGCTCACGTACAGGGGTAGAGCAGTACGTC.

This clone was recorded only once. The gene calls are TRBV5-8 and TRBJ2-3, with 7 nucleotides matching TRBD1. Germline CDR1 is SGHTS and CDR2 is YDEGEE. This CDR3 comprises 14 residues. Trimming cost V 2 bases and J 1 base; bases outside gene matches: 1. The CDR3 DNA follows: TGTGCCAGCAGCTTAGACAGGGGCACAGATACGCAGTATTTT. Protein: CASSLDRGTDTQYF.

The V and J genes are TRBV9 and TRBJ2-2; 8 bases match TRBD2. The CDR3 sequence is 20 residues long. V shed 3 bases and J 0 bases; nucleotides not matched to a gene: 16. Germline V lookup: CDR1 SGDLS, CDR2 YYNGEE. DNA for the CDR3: TGTGCCAGCAGCGCGCGACCTCGACTAGCGCCGAAGACGAACACCGGGGAGCTGTTTTTT. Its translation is CASSARPRLAPKTNTGELFF.

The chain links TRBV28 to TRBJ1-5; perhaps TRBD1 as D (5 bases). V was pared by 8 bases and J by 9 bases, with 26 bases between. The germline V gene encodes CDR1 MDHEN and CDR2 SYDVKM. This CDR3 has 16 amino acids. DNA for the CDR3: TGTGCCAGCCGCGATCAAAAATGGGGCGTGGGTCGGCCCCAGCATTTT. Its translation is CASRDQKWGVGRPQHF.

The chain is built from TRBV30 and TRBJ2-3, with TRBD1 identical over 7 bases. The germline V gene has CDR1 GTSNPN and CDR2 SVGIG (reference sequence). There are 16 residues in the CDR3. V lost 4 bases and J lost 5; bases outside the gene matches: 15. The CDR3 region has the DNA TGTGCCTGGAATCCCCCGACAGGGATTTTCGTAGATACGCAGTATTTT. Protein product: CAWNPPTGIFVDTQYF.

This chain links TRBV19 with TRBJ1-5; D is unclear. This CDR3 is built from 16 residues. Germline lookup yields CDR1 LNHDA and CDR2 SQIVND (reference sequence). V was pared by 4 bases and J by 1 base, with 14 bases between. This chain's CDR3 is CASSSWSGSSNQPQHF. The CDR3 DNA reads TGTGCCAGTAGTAGCTGGAGTGGGTCCAGCAATCAGCCCCAGCATTTT.

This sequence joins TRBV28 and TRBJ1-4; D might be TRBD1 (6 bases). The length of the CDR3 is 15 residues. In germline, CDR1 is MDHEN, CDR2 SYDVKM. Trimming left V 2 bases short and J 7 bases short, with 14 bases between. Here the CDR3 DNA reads TGTGCCAGCAGTTTACCAAACAGGGCCGGTGAAAAACTGTTTTTT. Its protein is CASSLPNRAGEKLFF.

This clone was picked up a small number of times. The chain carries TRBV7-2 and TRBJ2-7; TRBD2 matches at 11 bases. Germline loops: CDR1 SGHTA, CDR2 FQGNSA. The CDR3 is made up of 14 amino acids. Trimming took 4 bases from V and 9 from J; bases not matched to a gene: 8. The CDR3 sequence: CASSYVAGGVAQYF. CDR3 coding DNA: TGTGCCAGCAGCTACGTAGCGGGAGGGGTAGCGCAGTACTTC.

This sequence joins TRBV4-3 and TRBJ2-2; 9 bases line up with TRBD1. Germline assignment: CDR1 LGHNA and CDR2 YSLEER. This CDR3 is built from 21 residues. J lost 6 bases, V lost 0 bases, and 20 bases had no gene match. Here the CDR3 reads CASSQDGLGWGGTGMAGELFF. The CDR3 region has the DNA TGCGCCAGCAGCCAAGATGGGCTGGGTTGGGGTGGGACAGGGATGGCCGGGGAGCTGTTTTTT.

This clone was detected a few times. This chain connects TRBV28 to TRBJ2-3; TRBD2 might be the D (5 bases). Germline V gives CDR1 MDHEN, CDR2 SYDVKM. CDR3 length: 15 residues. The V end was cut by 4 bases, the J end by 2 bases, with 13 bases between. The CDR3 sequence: CASSSSAGNTDTQYF. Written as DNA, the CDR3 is TGTGCCAGCAGTTCCTCGGCGGGTAACACAGATACGCAGTATTTT.

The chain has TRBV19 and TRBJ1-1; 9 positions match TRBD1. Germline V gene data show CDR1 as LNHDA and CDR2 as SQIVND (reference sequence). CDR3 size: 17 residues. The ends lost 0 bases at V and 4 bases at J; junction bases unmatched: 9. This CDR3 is CASSIDRPDRGSTEAFF. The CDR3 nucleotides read TGTGCCAGTAGTATAGATCGACCTGACAGGGGGAGCACTGAAGCTTTCTTT.

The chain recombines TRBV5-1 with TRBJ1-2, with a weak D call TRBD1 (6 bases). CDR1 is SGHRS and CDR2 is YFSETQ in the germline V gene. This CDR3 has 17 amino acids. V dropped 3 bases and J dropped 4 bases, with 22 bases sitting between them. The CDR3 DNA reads TGCGCCAGCAGCTACCGACAGGCTAGGGGCGCCTCCTATGGCTACACCTTC. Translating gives CASSYRQARGASYGYTF.

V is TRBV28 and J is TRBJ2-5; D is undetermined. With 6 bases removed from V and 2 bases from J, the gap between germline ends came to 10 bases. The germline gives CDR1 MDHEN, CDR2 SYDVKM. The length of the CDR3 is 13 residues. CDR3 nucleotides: TGTGCCAGCAGAACATCCTTGCAAGAGACCCAGTACTTC. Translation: CASRTSLQETQYF. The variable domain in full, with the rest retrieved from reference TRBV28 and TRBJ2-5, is DVKVTQSSRYLVKRTGEKVFLECVQDMDHENMFWYRQDPGLGLRLIYFSYDVKMKEKGDIPEGYSVSREKKERFSLILESASTNQTSMYLCASRTSLQETQYFGPGTRLLVL.

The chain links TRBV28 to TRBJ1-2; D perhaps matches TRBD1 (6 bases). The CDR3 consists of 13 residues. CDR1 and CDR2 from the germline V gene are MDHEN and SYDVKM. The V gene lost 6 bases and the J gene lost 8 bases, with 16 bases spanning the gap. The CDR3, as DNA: TGTGCCAGCAGCCGTACAGGGACGGGAGGCTACACCTTC. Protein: CASSRTGTGGYTF.

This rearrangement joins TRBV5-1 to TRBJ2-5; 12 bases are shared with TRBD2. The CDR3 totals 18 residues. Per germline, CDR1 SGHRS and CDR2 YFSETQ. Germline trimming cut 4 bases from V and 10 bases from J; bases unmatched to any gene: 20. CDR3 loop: CASSAELTSGSPLINQYF. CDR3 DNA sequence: TGCGCCAGCAGCGCGGAGCTGACTAGCGGGAGCCCACTAATTAACCAGTACTTC.

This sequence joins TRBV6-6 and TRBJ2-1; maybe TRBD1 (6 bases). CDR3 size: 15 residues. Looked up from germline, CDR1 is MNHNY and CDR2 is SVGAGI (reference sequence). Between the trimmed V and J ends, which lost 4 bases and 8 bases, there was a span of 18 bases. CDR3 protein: CASSSQQGSFDEQFF. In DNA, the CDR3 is TGTGCCAGCAGTTCTCAACAGGGATCCTTTGATGAGCAGTTCTTC.

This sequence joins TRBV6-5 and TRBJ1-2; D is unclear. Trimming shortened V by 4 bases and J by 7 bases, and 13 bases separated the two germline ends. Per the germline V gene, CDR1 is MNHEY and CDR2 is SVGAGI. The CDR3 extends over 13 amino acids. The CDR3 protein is CASSLGGIRGYTF. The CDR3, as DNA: TGTGCCAGCAGTTTAGGAGGGATTCGTGGCTACACCTTC.

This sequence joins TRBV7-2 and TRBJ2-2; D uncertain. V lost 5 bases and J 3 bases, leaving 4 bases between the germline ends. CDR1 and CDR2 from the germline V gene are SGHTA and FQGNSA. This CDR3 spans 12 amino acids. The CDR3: CASSPYTGELFF. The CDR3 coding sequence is TGTGCCAGCAGCCCCTACACCGGGGAGCTGTTTTTT.

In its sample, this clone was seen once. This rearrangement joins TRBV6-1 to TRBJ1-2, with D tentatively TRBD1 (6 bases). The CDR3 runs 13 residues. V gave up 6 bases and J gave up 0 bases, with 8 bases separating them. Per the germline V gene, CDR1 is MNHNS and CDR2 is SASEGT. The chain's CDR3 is CASRGTPNYGYTF. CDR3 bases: TGTGCCAGCAGAGGGACACCTAACTATGGCTACACCTTC.